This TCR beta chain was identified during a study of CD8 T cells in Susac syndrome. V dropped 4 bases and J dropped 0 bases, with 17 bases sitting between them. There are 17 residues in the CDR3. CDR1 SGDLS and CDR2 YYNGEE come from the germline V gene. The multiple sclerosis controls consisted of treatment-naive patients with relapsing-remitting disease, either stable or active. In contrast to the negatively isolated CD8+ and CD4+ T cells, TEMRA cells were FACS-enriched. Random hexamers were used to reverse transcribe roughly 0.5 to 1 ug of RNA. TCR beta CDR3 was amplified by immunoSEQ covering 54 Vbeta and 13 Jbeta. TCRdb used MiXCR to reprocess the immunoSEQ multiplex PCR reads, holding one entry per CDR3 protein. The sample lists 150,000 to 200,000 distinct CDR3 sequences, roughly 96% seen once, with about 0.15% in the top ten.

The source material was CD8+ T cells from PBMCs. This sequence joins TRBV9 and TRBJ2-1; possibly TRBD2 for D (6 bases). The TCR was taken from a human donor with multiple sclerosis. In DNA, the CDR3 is TGTGCCAGCAGCTCGCGGGATTTGACCTTCTCCTACAATGAGCAGTTCTTC. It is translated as CASSSRDLTFSYNEQFF.